This entry lists 2 T cell receptor beta chains sequenced from one sample in a study of PD-1 blockade in classical Hodgkin lymphoma. The repertoire was sequenced with immunoSEQ multiplex PCR; TCRdb's copy has only in-frame clones and lacks some. The data show 21,000 or so clones, about three quarters seen once. Each patient relapsed following autologous stem cell transplantation, and prior brentuximab vedotin exposure differed. The sample here was peripheral blood mononuclear cells (PBMCs), taken before the second cycle of nivolumab. The receptors were sampled from a human donor with classical Hodgkin lymphoma.

This clone was recorded once. The chain has TRBV5-1 and TRBJ2-7; D may correspond to TRBD1 or TRBD2 (5 bases each). The CDR3 has 12 amino acids. The germline gives CDR1 SGHRS, CDR2 YFSETQ. Trimming stripped 4 bases from V and 0 bases from J, with 5 bases between. The CDR3 region is CASSGTSYEQYF. The CDR3 DNA reads TGCGCCAGCAGCGGGACCTCCTACGAGCAGTACTTC. The full variable domain, in which reference TRBV5-1 and TRBJ2-7 provide the parts outside the CDR3, is KAGVTQTPRYLIKTRGQQVTLSCSPISGHRSVSWYQQTPGQGLQFLFEYFSETQRNKGNFPGRFSGRQFSNSRSEMNVSTLELGDSALYLCASSGTSYEQYFGPGTRLTVT.

The chain links TRBV5-6 to TRBJ2-3; 9 bases align to TRBD2. The CDR3 is 16 residues long. Trimming took 1 base from V and 3 from J; bases not matched to a gene: 6. Germline V CDR1 and CDR2: SGHDT, YYEEEE. CDR3 nucleotide sequence: TGTGCCAGCAGCTTGCCCCGCGGGGGGGTTACAGATACGCAGTATTTT. Translated: CASSLPRGGVTDTQYF.